The clone carrying this TCR beta chain was seen at least ten times. With MiXCR, TCRdb called clones anew from the PCR reads. Altogether about 46,000 clones are present, about 22% being singletons, with the ten largest covering 3.4%. The sample comes from a study of metastatic and nonmetastatic thyroid tumors. No treatment of any kind had been given to any patient before thyroid surgery. The V and J ends lost 3 bases and 9 bases respectively, with 15 bases between them. The CDR3 spans 13 residues. Germline-derived CDR1 and CDR2 are SGDLS and YYNGEE. This chain joins TRBV9 and TRBJ1-2; no clear D. Sequencing was performed on blood. The receptor was derived from a male donor with papillary thyroid cancer or a benign thyroid nodule (not recorded which). Some clones in this sample may be carry-over from other donors' samples. This chain's CDR3 is CASSERPGSSYTF. CDR3 DNA: TGTGCCAGCAGCGAAAGACCGGGTAGCAGCTACACCTTC.